One sample yielded the 8 T cell receptor beta chains listed below, sequenced in a study of shared T cell receptors in the human thymus. Repertoires were generated with immunoSEQ multiplex PCR, while TCRdb's copy carries only in-frame clones and drops some. The sample includes about 660,000 clones, 70% to 90% of them seen just once. This sample also belongs to another study, concerning human thymus T cells.

Sequencing was carried out using thymocytes. These receptors were taken from a boy under three years old with a congenital heart defect.

This chain uses TRBV2 with TRBJ2-1; D unresolved. The CDR3 sequence is 12 residues long. Trimming shortened V by 9 bases and J by 7 bases, and 13 bases separated the two germline ends. Germline CDR1 and CDR2: SNHLY and FYNNEI. The CDR3 DNA sequence: TGTGCCAGTAGAACTTTTTATAATGAGCAGTTCTTC. The encoded protein is CASRTFYNEQFF.

This clone has only one observation. No DNA is shown, since the ends of the CDR3 on it are uncertain; the CDR3 is the one TCRdb lists. V and J are TRBV21-1 and TRBJ2-7; the table's D call, TRBD1, has no DNA check behind it. TRBV21-1 is a recognized pseudogene. The CDR3 region is 18 residues in length, termini included. CDR3: CASSKAGEWGQGAYEQYF.

The chain joins TRBV30 to TRBJ2-3; D unresolved. V lost 0 bases, J lost 6 bases, and 16 bases lay in between. This CDR3 is 15 amino acids long. Per germline, CDR1 GTSNPN and CDR2 SVGIG (reference sequence). Here the CDR3 reads CAWSVRSQVVDTQYF. Here the CDR3 DNA reads TGTGCCTGGAGTGTACGCAGTCAGGTCGTGGATACGCAGTATTTT.

The chain is built from TRBV6-1 and TRBJ1-5; TRBD1 is a possible D gene (6 bases). The germline V and J ends were trimmed by 1 base and 4 bases, with 11 bases remaining between them. The V gene's germline CDR1 is MNHNS and CDR2 SASEGT. There are 15 residues in the CDR3. For the CDR3, the DNA is TGTGCCAGCAGTGAAGAGGGAGGGGGGAATCAGCCCCAGCATTTT. Translation: CASSEEGGGNQPQHF.

This clone was seen only once. This chain links TRBV4-3 with TRBJ1-1; D possibly corresponds to TRBD1 (5 bases). Germline CDR1 is LGHNA and CDR2 is YSLEER. V was shortened by 0 bases and J by 1 base, with 9 bases between the two germline ends. This CDR3 is 15 amino acids long. The CDR3 DNA reads TGCGCCAGCAGCCAAGAGGGGACTCCGAACACTGAAGCTTTCTTT. It translates to CASSQEGTPNTEAFF.

The chain is built from TRBV28 and TRBJ2-5, with D possibly being TRBD2 (5 bases). The J call may not be correct, given that the DNA end is closer to TRBJ2-7. The CDR3 length is 13 residues. CDR1 is MDHEN and CDR2 is SYDVKM in the germline V gene. CDR3 nucleotide sequence: TGTGCCAGCAGTTTACGGAGGTCCTACGAGCAGTACTTC. This encodes CASSLRRSYEQYF.

The chain joins TRBV9 to TRBJ1-1, with 9 bases lining up with TRBD1. Germline lookup yields CDR1 SGDLS and CDR2 YYNGEE. CDR3 size: 15 residues. The ends lost 3 bases at V and 1 base at J; junction bases unmatched: 4. CDR3 sequence: CASSARQGGNTEAFF. Written as DNA, the CDR3 is TGTGCCAGCAGCGCCAGACAGGGGGGGAACACTGAAGCTTTCTTT. Filled out from reference TRBV9 and TRBJ1-1, the complete variable domain reads DSGVTQTPKHLITATGQRVTLRCSPRSGDLSVYWYQQSLDQGLQFLIQYYNGEERAKGNILERFSAQQFPDLHSELNLSSLELGDSALYFCASSARQGGNTEAFFGQGTRLTVV.

This clone was detected only a few times. The chain combines TRBV27 with TRBJ1-2; the D gene is possibly TRBD1 (5 bases). Germline V gives CDR1 MNHEY, CDR2 SMNVEV (reference sequence). This CDR3 region has 16 residues. Trimming left V 5 bases short and J 3 bases short, with 19 bases between. The CDR3 region has the DNA TGTGCCAGCAGTCCCCGGGGGGGTGGTAACGACTATGGCTACACCTTC. Its translation is CASSPRGGGNDYGYTF.